This T cell receptor beta chain was observed in a study of shared clonotypes between healthy human individuals. Study-level information: In total, the donors were two women and a few men aged 18 to 49.

This clone has a single count. Original processing notes: ImmunoSEQ output held junction-only sequences without quality scores, so filtering differed. Assay used: immunoSEQ multiplex PCR; TCRdb lists only in-frame clones, some missing. V and J calls and clone size are as listed in that table; D and trimming were resolved from the DNA. The table lists about 2.4 million clones, roughly 93% of them singletons. CDR3 length: 15 amino acids. V lost 6 bases and J lost 1, with 15 bases in between. Germline lookup yields CDR1 LNHNV and CDR2 YYDKDF (reference sequence). The sample was naive CD4+ T cells from PBMCs. The subset is: CD45RA+ positively selected. The TCR comes from a man aged 18 to 29 in good health. Some clones in this sample may be carry-over from other donors' samples. The chain recombines TRBV15 with TRBJ1-1, with D unclear. CDR3 amino acids: CATRKEGRGNTEAFF. CDR3 sequence (DNA): TGTGCCACCAGAAAAGAGGGCCGGGGGAACACTGAAGCTTTCTTT.